The 15 T cell receptor beta chains below were found in one sample sequenced in a study of shared T cell receptors in the human thymus. TCRdb keeps only in-frame clones here, not all; method: immunoSEQ multiplex PCR. The repertoire holds some 760,000 clones, with 70% to 90% as singletons. Another study also made use of these data, one on human thymus T cells.

Material: thymocytes. The receptors stem from a girl less than two years old with a congenital heart defect.

The chain uses TRBV7-2 and TRBJ2-1; 10 bases align to TRBD1. The CDR3 runs to 17 residues. Unmatched junction bases numbered 9, after V lost 0 bases and J lost 7 bases. CDR1 and CDR2 from the germline V gene are SGHTA and FQGNSA. The CDR3 loop is CASSLAGDRGQLNEQFF. CDR3 sequence (DNA): TGTGCCAGCAGCTTAGCTGGAGACAGGGGGCAATTGAATGAGCAGTTCTTC. Looking up the rest from reference TRBV7-2 and TRBJ2-1 gives the full variable domain: GAGVSQSPSNKVTEKGKDVELRCDPISGHTALYWYRQSLGQGLEFLIYFQGNSAPDKSGLPSDRFSAERTGGSVSTLTIQRTQQEDSAVYLCASSLAGDRGQLNEQFFGPGTRLTVL.

The chain uses TRBV7-8 and TRBJ1-3; D is ambiguous. Germline lookup yields CDR1 SGHVS and CDR2 FQNEAQ. This CDR3 has 15 residues. Trimming took 2 bases from V and 0 from J, leaving 8 bases between them. In DNA form, the CDR3 reads TGTGCCAGCAGCTTAAAACGGTTCTCTGGAAACACCATATATTTT. Its protein is CASSLKRFSGNTIYF.

The sample holds one count of this clone. J is TRBJ1-1 and V is TRBV12-5, with no clear D. V was trimmed by 4 bases and J by 2 bases, leaving 14 bases between them. CDR3 length: 15 residues. The germline gives CDR1 LGHNT, CDR2 FRNRAP. DNA of the CDR3: TGTGCTAGTGGTTGGGAGGAGGATATTAACACTGAAGCTTTCTTT. It specifies CASGWEEDINTEAFF.

The chain employs TRBV10-3 and TRBJ1-1; TRBD1 matches at 7 bases. The CDR3 covers 12 residues. V was pared by 6 bases and J by 5 bases, with 3 bases of the junction left unmatched. CDR1 is ENHRY, CDR2 SYGVKD, per germline. CDR3 sequence (DNA): TGTGCCATCAGGGAGACAGGGACTGAAGCTTTCTTT. Translated, it gives CAIRETGTEAFF.

The rearrangement links TRBV15 to TRBJ1-1; D perhaps matches TRBD1 (6 bases). V was cut by 8 bases and J by 7 bases, with 20 bases left in between. CDR1 and CDR2 from the germline V gene are LNHNV and YYDKDF (reference sequence). The CDR3 length is 14 residues. The DNA of the CDR3 is TGTGCCACCCGGACGGGGACATCACACCTTGAAGCTTTCTTT. It codes for CATRTGTSHLEAFF.

The gene calls are TRBV5-1 and TRBJ1-1; D is possibly TRBD1 (6 bases). This CDR3 is 13 amino acids long. Germline-derived CDR1 and CDR2 are SGHRS and YFSETQ. V lost 5 bases and J 0 bases, leaving 8 bases between the germline ends. CDR3 nucleotide sequence: TGCGCCAGCAGTTGGGGGCTGAACACTGAAGCTTTCTTT. This sequence encodes CASSWGLNTEAFF.

Points on this clone: Other nucleotide sequences from this sample produce the same CDR3. The chain combines TRBV7-2 with TRBJ1-2, with 9 bases that match TRBD1. The V and J ends lost 2 bases and 4 bases, in that order; junction bases with no gene match: 2. The CDR3 has 14 residues. The germline gives CDR1 SGHTA, CDR2 FQGNSA. The CDR3 is CASSLRQGGYGYTF. The CDR3 DNA is TGTGCCAGCAGCTTACGACAGGGGGGCTATGGCTACACCTTC.

The gene calls are TRBV18 and TRBJ1-1; D unresolved. Germline loops: CDR1 KGHSH, CDR2 LQKENI. The CDR3 has 16 amino acids. The V end lost 1 base, the J end lost 0 bases, and 12 bases lay between the germline ends. The CDR3 here is CASSPLGFDLNTEAFF. In DNA, the CDR3 is TGTGCCAGCTCACCACTGGGCTTCGATTTGAACACTGAAGCTTTCTTT.

V is TRBV20-1 and J is TRBJ2-7; D perhaps matches TRBD2 (5 bases). The germline CDR1 and CDR2 sequences are DFQATT and SNEGSKA (reference sequence). CDR3 length: 11 residues. V lost 8 bases to trimming and J lost 4 bases, with 12 bases between them. The CDR3 here is CSSGRAYEQYF. Written as DNA, the CDR3 is TGCAGTAGCGGACGCGCGTACGAGCAGTACTTC.

Worth noting for this clone: Other DNA sequences in the sample encode the same CDR3. The chain combines TRBV15 with TRBJ1-1; D gene ambiguous. CDR3 length: 14 amino acids. Germline CDR1 reads LNHNV; CDR2 reads YYDKDF (reference sequence). Trimming left V 0 bases short and J 3 bases short, with 8 bases between. CDR3 sequence (DNA): TGTGCCACCAGCAGAGATCCGCGGGACACTGAAGCTTTCTTT. Protein product: CATSRDPRDTEAFF.

The chain has TRBV14 and TRBJ2-5; the D gene is possibly TRBD1 (5 bases). This CDR3 comprises 15 residues. Trimming removed 7 bases at V and 5 bases at J, with 20 bases between. Germline V gives CDR1 SGHDN, CDR2 FVKESK. CDR3 bases: TGTGCCAGCAACTCGGACAACAGGTCCCAGGAGACCCAGTACTTC. It encodes CASNSDNRSQETQYF.

V gene TRBV6-6 combines with J gene TRBJ1-1; 7 bases are shared with TRBD1. The ends lost 6 bases at V and 7 bases at J; junction bases unmatched: 14. This CDR3 is 15 amino acids long. Germline CDR1 and CDR2: MNHNY and SVGAGI (reference sequence). The chain's CDR3 is CASRTGLMFIGEAFF. In DNA form, the CDR3 reads TGTGCCAGCAGGACAGGGTTAATGTTTATTGGTGAAGCTTTCTTT.

The chain uses TRBV5-1 and TRBJ2-1; D remains unclear. The germline CDR1 and CDR2 sequences are SGHRS and YFSETQ. V was shortened by 0 bases and J by 8 bases, with 15 bases between the two germline ends. The CDR3 consists of 15 residues. CDR3 loop: CASSLGGDVRDEQFF. The DNA for the CDR3 is TGCGCCAGCAGCTTGGGCGGAGACGTTAGAGATGAGCAGTTCTTC.

The chain has TRBV6-1 and TRBJ2-5; TRBD2 might be the D (7 bases). The germline gives CDR1 MNHNS, CDR2 SASEGT. V was cut by 8 bases and J by 2 bases, with 12 bases left in between. CDR3 length: 13 amino acids. In DNA, the CDR3 is TGTGCCAGCGGAGGGGGGGTTCAAGAGACCCAGTACTTC. Its translation: CASGGGVQETQYF.

The chain has TRBV18 and TRBJ1-1; 7 nucleotides agree with TRBD1. This CDR3 comprises 21 residues. Trimming took 2 bases from V and 4 from J; bases not matched to a gene: 25. The V gene's germline CDR1 is KGHSH and CDR2 LQKENI. The CDR3 nucleotides read TGTGCCAGCTCACCATTTTCGTCAGGGGGTAAATCGGGAAGCGGTAGCACTGAAGCTTTCTTT. It codes for CASSPFSSGGKSGSGSTEAFF. Full variable domain (remainder filled in from reference TRBV18 and TRBJ1-1): NAGVMQNPRHLVRRRGQEARLRCSPMKGHSHVYWYRQLPEEGLKFMVYLQKENIIDESGMPKERFSAEFPKEGPSILRIQQVVRGDSAAYFCASSPFSSGGKSGSGSTEAFFGQGTRLTVV.